This TCR beta chain was recovered during a study of shared clonotypes between healthy human individuals. About the research overall: Aged between 18 and 49, the donors were two women and a few men.

Healthy and HIV-negative, the adult donors had no recent acute infections or vaccinations. Every contributor of samples was a Caucasian grown-up residing in Nashville, Tennessee. Original processing methods: ImmunoSEQ junction-only sequences lacked quality scores, so their filtering differed. Some clones are missing from TCRdb's copy, which holds only in-frame ones; the method was immunoSEQ multiplex PCR. V, J and clone size are those of that table, while D and trimming were read from the DNA. The table has roughly 2,300,000 clones, 85% to 95% seen once; the top ten hold about 0.36%. Germline-derived CDR1 and CDR2 are MGHDK and SYGVNS. The CDR3 extends over 14 amino acids. V lost 3 bases and J lost 14, with 20 bases in between.

The material sequenced was naive CD4+ T cells from PBMCs. Stated subset: CD45RA+ positively selected. The TCR comes from a man younger than 35 in good health. Some clones in this sample may be carry-over from other donors' samples. This rearrangement joins TRBV25-1 to TRBJ2-1; maybe TRBD2 (6 bases). The CDR3 is CASSDPSAGTGKFF. The CDR3 DNA reads as TGTGCCAGCAGTGACCCTAGCGCCGGGACTGGAAAGTTCTTC.